A selection of T cell receptor beta chains follows, all from one sample in a study of vaccination and CD4 T cells after COVID-19. TCRdb itself ran the PCR reads through MiXCR, one entry per CDR3 protein. The sample includes 25,000 to 30,000 distinct CDR3 sequences, 40% to 55% of them seen just once. The antigens these receptors bind are not known. The source material was CD4+ T cells from blood, cultured in vitro, sampled before SARS-CoV-2 vaccination. All receptors come from a human donor who received a COVID-19 vaccine. CDR3s include the opening cysteine and the closing phenylalanine or tryptophan. Each record gives: J gene, clone size, D gene, V gene, CDR3 DNA, CDR3 protein. The D gene is left open where the match is weak. Clone sizes are given selectively: once, few, many, or a class where the clone is expanded.

TRBJ1-1 few - TRBV19 TGTGCCAGTAGTAGAACGCTGAACACTGAAGCTTTCTTT CASSRTLNTEAFF
TRBJ2-3 once - TRBV20-1 TGCAGTGGACAACATGAGACAACGAGCACAGATACGCAGTATTTT CSGQHETTSTDTQYF
TRBJ1-2 - TRBD1 TRBV7-3 TGTGCCAGCAGCCCACGGGACAGGCCTAACTATGGCTACACCTTC CASSPRDRPNYGYTF
TRBJ1-2 few TRBD1 TRBV20-1 TGCAGTGCTAAAACAGGGGGCAAGGACTATGGCTACACCTTC CSAKTGGKDYGYTF
TRBJ1-1 - TRBD1 TRBV20-1 TGCAGTGCTACAGGGGGCCAGACGAACACTGAAGCTTTCTTT CSATGGQTNTEAFF
TRBJ1-2 few - TRBV7-9 TGTGCCAGCAGCTTATCGGGTGCAGGAGCTAACTATGGCTACACCTTC CASSLSGAGANYGYTF
TRBJ2-1 - TRBD1 TRBV11-3 TGTGCCAGCAGCTCCACAGGGGGCCGGAACAATGAGCAGTTCTTC CASSSTGGRNNEQFF
TRBJ2-5 - - TRBV6-5 TGTGCCAGCAGTTACGGGCCGACAGGTCAAGAGACCCAGTACTTC CASSYGPTGQETQYF
TRBJ1-4 - - TRBV7-6 TGTGCCAGCAAGGCGGGAAATGTTTGGGACTACGGAAAACTGTTTTTT CASKAGNVWDYGKLFF
TRBJ1-2 few - TRBV5-1 TGCGCCAGCAGCGGACAGAACTATGGCTACACCTTC CASSGQNYGYTF
TRBJ2-7 - - TRBV25-1 TGTGCCACCAGGTGGGGGGCTGGGTACGAGCAGTACTTC CATRWGAGYEQYF
TRBJ2-2 - TRBD1 TRBV29-1 TGCAGCGCTAGGACAGGGGCGAACACCGGGGAGCTGTTTTTT CSARTGANTGELFF
TRBJ1-6 - TRBD1 TRBV29-1 TGCAGCGCTTTACTCGGCGGGACAGAGGGGTTACCCCTCCACTTT CSALLGGTEGLPLHF
TRBJ2-3 - TRBD1 TRBV7-2 TGTGCCAGCAGCCCACAGGGGGCAGATACGCAGTATTTT CASSPQGADTQYF
TRBJ1-1 - - TRBV20-1 TGCAGTGCTAGTCCCAGGGGATTGGTGGACACTGAAGCTTTCTTT CSASPRGLVDTEAFF
TRBJ2-7 - - TRBV6-2/TRBV6-3 TGTGCCAGCAGGACGTATATCGGTATGGACGATCGAAGCTACGAGCAGTACTTC CASRTYIGMDDRSYEQYF
TRBJ2-1 few TRBD2 TRBV6-1 TGTGCCAGCAACCCAACCCTGGCGGGGGGCTACAATGAGCAGTTCTTC CASNPTLAGGYNEQFF
TRBJ1-3 - - TRBV27 TGTGCCAGCAGCCCAACAGGGTATGGAAACACCATATATTTT CASSPTGYGNTIYF
TRBJ2-3 - TRBD2 TRBV20-1 TGCAGTGCTAGAGATAGCGGGGGGACCGCAGATACGCAGTATTTT CSARDSGGTADTQYF
TRBJ1-1 - - TRBV20-1 TGCAGTGCGTTCAGACAGCCCCCTGTGAACACTGAAGCTTTCTTT CSAFRQPPVNTEAFF
TRBJ2-6 - - TRBV15 TGTGCCACCAGCAGAGGGGGCGGTGGGGCCAACGTCCTGACTTTC CATSRGGGGANVLTF
TRBJ1-3 few - TRBV10-1 TGCGCCAGCAGTGAGTCGGCCCCGGAACAGGCTGGAAACACCATATATTTT CASSESAPEQAGNTIYF
TRBJ1-5 - - TRBV27 TGTGCCACCGAACGCCACGGGACTCCTCGAAATCAGCCCCAGCATTTT CATERHGTPRNQPQHF
TRBJ2-3 - TRBD1 TRBV25-1 TGTGCCAGCAGGGGGACAGGGGGCGATCATACGCAGTATTTT CASRGTGGDHTQYF
TRBJ1-1 - - TRBV6-1 TGTGCCAGCAGTGACAGGCCCACTGAAGCTTTCTTT CASSDRPTEAFF
TRBJ2-6 few TRBD1 TRBV27 TGTGCCAGCAGTTCGCGGATCGGACAGGGGAGCTCTGGGGCCAACGTCCTGACTTTC CASSSRIGQGSSGANVLTF
TRBJ1-2 - TRBD1 TRBV6-1 TGTGCCAGCAGAGCGGTCAGGGGGCGCGGTGGCTACACCTTC CASRAVRGRGGYTF
TRBJ1-2 - - TRBV20-1 TGCAGTGCTAGTGATTCAGGGCAGGGGCATGGCTACACCTTC CSASDSGQGHGYTF
TRBJ2-3 few TRBD1 TRBV6-5 TGTGCCAGCAGTTCAGGGACAGGGGGCTACACAGATACGCAGTATTTT CASSSGTGGYTDTQYF
TRBJ2-3 - - TRBV2 TGTGCCAGCAGTGAAATTGGGGGAAGTCCTATTGCAGATACGCAGTATTTT CASSEIGGSPIADTQYF
TRBJ1-1 - - TRBV6-2/TRBV6-3 TGTGCCAGCAGTTACCACGAGAGGGACACTGAAGCTTTCTTT CASSYHERDTEAFF
TRBJ2-5 few - TRBV2 TGTGCCAGCAGGCGGGTTTCGGAGACCCAGTACTTC CASRRVSETQYF
TRBJ2-3 once - TRBV15 TGTGCCACCAGCAGGGGAGTAGGAGGATCAGATACGCAGTATTTT CATSRGVGGSDTQYF
TRBJ2-7 - TRBD2 TRBV7-8 TGTGCCAGCAGCTTAGCAGATTATAGCGGGGGGCTATTAACCTACGAGCAGTACTTC CASSLADYSGGLLTYEQYF
TRBJ1-2 - TRBD1 TRBV12-3/TRBV12-4 TGTGCCAGCAGCCCTTACCGGGACAGGGGGTCCTATGGCTACACCTTC CASSPYRDRGSYGYTF
TRBJ1-3 - - TRBV20-1 TGCAGTGCTAGAGACCACTCCCAGAGCTCTGGAAACACCATATATTTT CSARDHSQSSGNTIYF
TRBJ2-7 - - TRBV5-1 TGCGCCAGCAGCCTCGGCGGACTACCGACCCTTACCCACTACGAGCAGTACTTC CASSLGGLPTLTHYEQYF
TRBJ1-1 - TRBD1 TRBV7-6 TGTGCCAGCAGCTTGCAGGGGGGGAACACTGAAGCTTTCTTT CASSLQGGNTEAFF
TRBJ1-1 - - TRBV2 TGTGCCAGCAGTGATCAGCCGATGAACACTGAAGCTTTCTTT CASSDQPMNTEAFF
TRBJ1-2 few - TRBV20-1 TGCAGTGCTAGACCAGGCGAAAGGGATGGCTACACCTTC CSARPGERDGYTF
TRBJ1-2 - TRBD1 TRBV6-1 TGTGCCAGCAGTGAAGCCCTGACAGGGTATGGCTACACCTTC CASSEALTGYGYTF
TRBJ1-2 - - TRBV7-3 TGTGCCAGCAGCTTAAATGGGCAGGCCTCCTATGGCTACACCTTC CASSLNGQASYGYTF
TRBJ1-2 few - TRBV6-1 TGTGCCAGCAGCCCGGGTCAACCTTTAGCTAACTATGGCTACACCTTC CASSPGQPLANYGYTF
TRBJ1-5 - - TRBV6-1 TGTGCCAGCAGTCTGTACTCGAATGGCAATCAGCCCCAGCATTTT CASSLYSNGNQPQHF
TRBJ2-2 - TRBD1 TRBV12-3/TRBV12-4 TGTGCCGCGACAGGGAGAAGTGGCGGGGAGCTGTTTTTT CAATGRSGGELFF
TRBJ2-3 - TRBD2 TRBV20-1 TGCAGTGCTTTTTCCCTTACTAGCGGGGTAGGAGATACGCAGTATTTT CSAFSLTSGVGDTQYF
TRBJ1-2 - - TRBV25-1 TGTGCCAGCAGTGATCCGGACGCGAGTGGCTACACCTTC CASSDPDASGYTF
TRBJ1-6 - TRBD1 TRBV30 TGTGCCTGGATAGGAACCGGGACAGCAAATTCACCCCTCCACTTT CAWIGTGTANSPLHF
TRBJ2-3 - - TRBV9 TGTGCCAGCAGCGTAGCTCGGACTGGAACAGATACGCAGTATTTT CASSVARTGTDTQYF
TRBJ2-3 - TRBD2 TRBV10-3 TGTGCCATCAGTGAGAGGGGACTAGCGGGGCGGGGAGATACGCAGTATTTT CAISERGLAGRGDTQYF